The 20 T cell receptor beta chains reported below all come from one sample, sequenced in a study of graft-versus-host responses after intestinal transplantation. Their antigens are not known. Measured with immunoSEQ multiplex PCR; TCRdb has only the in-frame clones, and not every one. The sample lists over 75,000 clones; 85% to 90% were seen once. The input for sequencing was unstimulated CD4+ T cells sorted from spleen or lymph node cells, taken before intestinal transplant. The receptors stem from a human donor who received an intestinal transplant.

The chain joins TRBV9 to TRBJ2-5, with no clear D. V dropped 4 bases and J dropped 7 bases, with 14 bases sitting between them. Germline CDR1 and CDR2: SGDLS and YYNGEE. The CDR3 covers 13 residues. The CDR3 nucleotides are TGTGCCAGCAGCCCCCGTAGTGGCGGGACCCAGTACTTC. Its translation: CASSPRSGGTQYF.

The chain employs TRBV10-3 and TRBJ2-3; the D gene is possibly TRBD1 (6 bases). The V and J ends lost 3 bases and 3 bases respectively, with 10 bases between them. CDR1 and CDR2 from the germline V gene are ENHRY and SYGVKD. The CDR3 runs 14 residues. CDR3 amino acids: CAISDTRGTDTQYF. DNA for the CDR3: TGTGCCATCAGTGACACAAGGGGGACAGATACGCAGTATTTT.

This chain links TRBV7-9 with TRBJ2-7, with D perhaps matching TRBD2 (5 bases). The CDR3 is made up of 13 amino acids. CDR1 and CDR2 from the germline V gene are SEHNR and FQNEAQ (reference sequence). Trimming left V 5 bases short and J 5 bases short, with 13 bases between. The CDR3 DNA follows: TGTGCCAGCAGCAAAGAGGGCAGCCACGAGCAGTACTTC. It is translated as CASSKEGSHEQYF. The complete variable domain, with remaining parts taken from reference TRBV7-9 and TRBJ2-7, reads DTGVSQNPRHKITKRGQNVTFRCDPISEHNRLYWYRQTLGQGPEFLTYFQNEAQLEKSRLLSDRFSAERPKGSFSTLEIQRTEQGDSAMYLCASSKEGSHEQYFGPGTRLTVT.

The gene calls are TRBV6-5 and TRBJ1-3; no clear D. The germline V gene has CDR1 MNHEY and CDR2 SVGAGI. With 4 bases removed from V and 0 bases from J, the gap between germline ends came to 4 bases. This CDR3 region has 13 residues. CDR3 protein: CASSSISGNTIYF. The CDR3 DNA reads TGTGCCAGCAGTTCCATCTCTGGAAACACCATATATTTT.

This clone was detected only once. The genes are TRBV2 and TRBJ2-7, with 8 bases identical to TRBD1. The CDR3 loop spans 13 amino acids. V trimming: 7 bases; J trimming: 3 bases; junction bases outside the gene matches: 5. Looked up from germline, CDR1 is SNHLY and CDR2 is FYNNEI. CDR3 nucleotide sequence: TGTGCCAGCATGAGGACAGGGTACTACGAGCAGTACTTC. Translating it yields CASMRTGYYEQYF.

This rearrangement joins TRBV5-1 to TRBJ2-7; 9 bases align to TRBD2. The CDR3 is 15 amino acids. Per germline, CDR1 SGHRS and CDR2 YFSETQ. Trimming cost V 2 bases and J 1 base; bases outside gene matches: 4. The CDR3 DNA is TGCGCCAGCAGCTTAGCGGGGGGAGCATCCTACGAGCAGTACTTC. It yields the protein CASSLAGGASYEQYF.

This clone appeared a single time. The chain joins TRBV27 to TRBJ2-3, with TRBD2 identical over 8 bases. The CDR3 loop spans 16 amino acids. From germline, CDR1 is MNHEY and CDR2 SMNVEV (reference sequence). Losses at the gene ends were 5 bases for V and 4 bases for J; bases not matched to a gene: 11. The CDR3 DNA reads TGTGCCAGCAGTCTAGCGGGCCCACCTACCTCAGATACGCAGTATTTT. Translated: CASSLAGPPTSDTQYF.

V is TRBV6-1 and J is TRBJ2-5; 7 bases align to TRBD1. CDR3 size: 15 residues. The junction had 5 bases not matched to a gene; V was cut back by 2 bases and J by 2 bases. The germline V gene has CDR1 MNHNS and CDR2 SASEGT. In DNA, the CDR3 is TGTGCCAGCAGTGAAACGACAGGGAATCAAGAGACCCAGTACTTC. This codes for CASSETTGNQETQYF.

The chain couples TRBV27 to TRBJ2-3; no clear D. The germline V gene encodes CDR1 MNHEY and CDR2 SMNVEV (reference sequence). V was pared by 7 bases and J by 3 bases, with 17 bases between. This CDR3 is 15 amino acids long. CDR3 bases: TGTGCCAGCAAATCGGAAAGCGTCGATACAGATACGCAGTATTTT. Translation gives CASKSESVDTDTQYF.

The chain joins TRBV7-3 to TRBJ2-7; D is perhaps TRBD2 (6 bases). V was trimmed by 1 base and J by 4 bases, leaving 8 bases between them. The CDR3 runs 13 residues. The V gene's germline CDR1 is SGHTA and CDR2 FQGTGA. The CDR3 DNA sequence: TGTGCCAGCAGCTTAAGCGGGGATTACGAGCAGTACTTC. Amino acids: CASSLSGDYEQYF.

This sequence joins TRBV27 and TRBJ1-4; D unclear. Between the trimmed V and J ends, which lost 2 bases and 5 bases, there was a span of 12 bases. Germline loops: CDR1 MNHEY, CDR2 SMNVEV (reference sequence). This CDR3 comprises 15 residues. The CDR3 DNA reads as TGTGCCAGCAGTTTAGGGCTGGCTACCAATGAAAAACTGTTTTTT. It encodes CASSLGLATNEKLFF.

This chain uses TRBV6-6 with TRBJ1-3; D call uncertain. Germline V gene data show CDR1 as MNHNY and CDR2 as SVGAGI (reference sequence). CDR3 length equals 15 residues. Trimming pared 5 bases from V and 0 bases from J, leaving 11 bases between. CDR3 DNA sequence: TGTGCCAGCAGTCCGAGCGGTTCCTCTGGAAACACCATATATTTT. Translated, it gives CASSPSGSSGNTIYF.

This clone appeared a single time. The V gene is TRBV9, the J gene TRBJ2-7; 7 bases fit TRBD1. The CDR3 is made up of 15 amino acids. The V segment lost 2 bases and the J segment 0 bases; nucleotides outside the gene matches: 5. From germline, CDR1 is SGDLS and CDR2 YYNGEE. Here the CDR3 reads CASSVGQLNSYEQYF. The CDR3 bases are TGTGCCAGCAGCGTGGGACAGCTAAACTCCTACGAGCAGTACTTC.

The chain links TRBV19 to TRBJ1-5; D is perhaps TRBD1 (6 bases). CDR3 length: 17 amino acids. Germline CDR1 is LNHDA and CDR2 is SQIVND (reference sequence). The V and J ends lost 5 bases and 4 bases respectively, with 21 bases between them. The CDR3 region is CASSVSGQGLRNQPQHF. Written as DNA, the CDR3 is TGTGCCAGTAGTGTCTCGGGACAAGGATTAAGGAATCAGCCCCAGCATTTT.

The chain couples TRBV5-4 to TRBJ2-2, with 12 bases lining up with TRBD2. The CDR3 is 15 residues long. Germline V gene sequence: CDR1 SGHNT, CDR2 YYREEE (reference sequence). Trimming removed 9 bases from V and 6 bases from J; junction bases left unmatched: 9. CDR3 protein: CATRERLAGAGELFF. CDR3 in DNA: TGTGCCACCCGTGAACGACTAGCGGGAGCCGGGGAGCTGTTTTTT.

This clone was counted once. V is TRBV4-2 and J is TRBJ2-5; D remains unclear. There are 14 residues in the CDR3. Germline V CDR1 and CDR2: LGHNA, YNFKEQ. V lost 1 base and J lost 5, with 11 bases in between. The CDR3 sequence: CASSQGAGEETQYF. CDR3 nucleotide sequence: TGTGCCAGCAGCCAAGGGGCAGGTGAGGAGACCCAGTACTTC.

V usage is TRBV9 and J usage is TRBJ2-1; TRBD2 is a possible D gene (5 bases). Trimming took 3 bases from V and 0 from J, leaving 10 bases between them. The CDR3 has 15 residues. Germline V gene sequence: CDR1 SGDLS, CDR2 YYNGEE. DNA for the CDR3: TGTGCCAGCAGCGCTAGCACGAGCTCCTACAATGAGCAGTTCTTC. As protein: CASSASTSSYNEQFF.

The CDR3 nucleotides are TGTGCCAGCAGAGTACCGGGACAGGGCATAAACTATGGCTACACCTTC. The encoded protein is CASRVPGQGINYGYTF. The chain has TRBV5-8 and TRBJ1-2; TRBD1 matches at 9 bases. The V and J ends lost 5 bases and 2 bases, in that order; junction bases with no gene match: 10. The CDR3 sequence is 16 residues long. CDR1 and CDR2 from the germline V gene are SGHTS and YDEGEE.

As DNA, the CDR3 is TGTGCCACCAGAATAGCGGGGGGGAACATTCAGTACTTC. Its translation: CATRIAGGNIQYF. This sequence joins TRBV15 and TRBJ2-4, with TRBD2 matching 11 bases. Germline-derived CDR1 and CDR2 are LNHNV and YYDKDF (reference sequence). The V segment lost 6 bases and the J segment 7 bases; nucleotides outside the gene matches: 2. This CDR3 contains 13 residues.

The chain has TRBV6-5 and TRBJ2-2; tentatively, D is TRBD1 (6 bases). The CDR3 covers 15 residues. V dropped 2 bases and J dropped 6 bases, with 13 bases sitting between them. The V gene's germline CDR1 is MNHEY and CDR2 SVGAGI. CDR3 nucleotide sequence: TGTGCCAGCAGTTACGGGGGCCGTGTCTCCGGGGAGCTGTTTTTT. Protein sequence: CASSYGGRVSGELFF.